The sequence of this T cell receptor beta chain was determined in a study of blood T cell repertoires in COVID-19. Study information: COVID-19 samples from acute and convalescent phases originated in the United States, Italy and Spain. PBMCs, B-cell-depleted T cells, or T cells provided the cDNA or gDNA that made up the material.

Germline loops: CDR1 SGHRS, CDR2 YFSETQ. Deletions cut 4 bases from V and 1 base from J, with 8 bases between. This CDR3 is built from 13 residues. Study processing details: Amplifying reference gene primers gave estimates of nucleated cell counts. The assay was immunoSEQ multiplex PCR, and TCRdb's table has in-frame clones only and misses some. V, J and clone size are those of that table, while D and trimming were read from the DNA. The sample gives 30,000 to 45,000 clones, roughly 87% of which show up once; more than 7% is in the top ten. This TCR was sampled from a human donor in a cohort sampled during active COVID-19. V usage is TRBV5-1 and J usage is TRBJ1-1; no clear D. Specimen: peripheral blood. The CDR3: CASSHDWNTEAFF. For the CDR3, the DNA is TGCGCCAGCAGCCACGACTGGAACACTGAAGCTTTCTTT.